This TCR beta chain was observed in a study of kidney transplant recipient with SARS-CoV-2 infection. The sample holds a few counts of this clonotype. TCRdb ran MiXCR on the reads and lists one entry per CDR3 protein. The repertoire includes about 240,000 distinct CDR3 sequences, about 28% of them detected once, and around 6.8% sits in the top ten. Trimming removed 6 bases at V and 1 base at J, with 13 bases between. CDR3 size: 15 residues. In germline, CDR1 is MDHEN, CDR2 SYDVKM. This TCR came from a young adult male patient who had COVID-19 and was a kidney transplant recipient. Some T cells here may be from the graft donor. The sample here was a blood sample, taken at baseline and between days 110 and 120 from a kidney transplant recipient. The chain uses TRBV28 and TRBJ2-1; D is ambiguous. This chain's CDR3 is CASSHAGRSYNEQFF. Written as DNA, the CDR3 is TGTGCCAGCAGCCATGCCGGCAGATCCTACAATGAGCAGTTCTTC. Drawing the rest from reference TRBV28 and TRBJ2-1, the complete variable domain is DVKVTQSSRYLVKRTGEKVFLECVQDMDHENMFWYRQDPGLGLRLIYFSYDVKMKEKGDIPEGYSVSREKKERFSLILESASTNQTSMYLCASSHAGRSYNEQFFGPGTRLTVL.